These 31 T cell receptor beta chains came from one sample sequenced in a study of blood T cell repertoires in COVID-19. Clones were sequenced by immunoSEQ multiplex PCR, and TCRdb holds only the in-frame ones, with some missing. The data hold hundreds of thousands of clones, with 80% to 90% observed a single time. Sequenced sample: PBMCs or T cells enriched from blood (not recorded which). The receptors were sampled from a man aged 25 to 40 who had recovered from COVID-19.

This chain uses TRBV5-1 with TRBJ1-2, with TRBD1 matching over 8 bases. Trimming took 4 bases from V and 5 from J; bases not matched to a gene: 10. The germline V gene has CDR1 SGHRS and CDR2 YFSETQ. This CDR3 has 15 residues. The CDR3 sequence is CASSPTGTGVYGYTF. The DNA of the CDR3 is TGCGCCAGCAGCCCAACCGGGACAGGAGTATATGGCTACACCTTC. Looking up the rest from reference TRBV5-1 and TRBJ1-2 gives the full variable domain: KAGVTQTPRYLIKTRGQQVTLSCSPISGHRSVSWYQQTPGQGLQFLFEYFSETQRNKGNFPGRFSGRQFSNSRSEMNVSTLELGDSALYLCASSPTGTGVYGYTFGSGTRLTVV.

DNA of the CDR3: TGTGCCTGGAGATCCGGGACTGCGAACACTGAAGCTTTCTTT. Translation gives CAWRSGTANTEAFF. The chain uses TRBV30 and TRBJ1-1; D perhaps matches TRBD1 (5 bases). Germline CDR1 and CDR2: GTSNPN and SVGIG (reference sequence). The CDR3 sequence is 14 residues long. V lost 3 bases and J 1 base, leaving 12 bases between the germline ends.

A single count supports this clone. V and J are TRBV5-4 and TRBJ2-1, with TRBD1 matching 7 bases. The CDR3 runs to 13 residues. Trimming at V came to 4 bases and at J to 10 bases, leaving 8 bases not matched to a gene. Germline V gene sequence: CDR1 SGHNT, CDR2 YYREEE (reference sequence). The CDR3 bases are TGTGCCAGCAGCCCAACAGGGGTCGAGGAGCAGTTCTTC. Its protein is CASSPTGVEEQFF.

The CDR3 DNA reads as TGTGCCAGCAGCCCACGGGGGATAGGTCAGCATTTT. Its translation is CASSPRGIGQHF. This chain connects TRBV12-3 or TRBV12-4 to TRBJ1-5; D is possibly TRBD1 (5 bases). This CDR3 contains 12 residues. V lost 6 bases and J lost 13, with 16 bases in between.

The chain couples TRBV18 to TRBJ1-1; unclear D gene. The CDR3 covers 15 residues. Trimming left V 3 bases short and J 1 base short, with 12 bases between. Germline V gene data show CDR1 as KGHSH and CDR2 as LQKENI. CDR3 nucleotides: TGTGCCAGCTCACCTCGGGGATTCGGGAACACTGAAGCTTTCTTT. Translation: CASSPRGFGNTEAFF.

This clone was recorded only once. The CDR3 DNA is TGTGCCAGCAGCCCTGGGACTAGCGGGAATGGAGATACGCAGTATTTT. Amino acid sequence: CASSPGTSGNGDTQYF. V usage is TRBV7-3 and J usage is TRBJ2-3, with 13 bases aligning to TRBD2. The CDR3 length is 16 residues. The V gene's germline CDR1 is SGHTA and CDR2 FQGTGA. V lost 5 bases to trimming and J lost 5 bases; unmatched junction nucleotides: 7.

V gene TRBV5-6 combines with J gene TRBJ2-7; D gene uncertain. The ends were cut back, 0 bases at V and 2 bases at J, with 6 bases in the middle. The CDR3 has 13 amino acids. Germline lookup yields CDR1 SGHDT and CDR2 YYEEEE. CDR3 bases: TGTGCCAGCAGCTTGGCAGTCACCTACGAGCAGTACTTC. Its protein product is CASSLAVTYEQYF.

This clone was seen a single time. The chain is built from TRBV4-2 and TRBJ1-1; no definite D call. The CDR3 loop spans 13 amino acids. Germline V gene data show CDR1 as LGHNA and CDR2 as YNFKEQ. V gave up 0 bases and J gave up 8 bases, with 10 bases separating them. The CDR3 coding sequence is TGTGCCAGCAGCCAAGATCTTGTGAGGGAAGCTTTCTTT. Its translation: CASSQDLVREAFF.

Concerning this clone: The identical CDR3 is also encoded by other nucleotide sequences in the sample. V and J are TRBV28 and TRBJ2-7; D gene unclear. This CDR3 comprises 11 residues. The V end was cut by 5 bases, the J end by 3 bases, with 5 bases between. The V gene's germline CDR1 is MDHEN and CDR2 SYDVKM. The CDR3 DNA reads TGTGCCAGCAGTAGCAACTACGAGCAGTACTTC. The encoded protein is CASSSNYEQYF. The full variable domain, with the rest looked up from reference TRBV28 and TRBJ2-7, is DVKVTQSSRYLVKRTGEKVFLECVQDMDHENMFWYRQDPGLGLRLIYFSYDVKMKEKGDIPEGYSVSREKKERFSLILESASTNQTSMYLCASSSNYEQYFGPGTRLTVT.

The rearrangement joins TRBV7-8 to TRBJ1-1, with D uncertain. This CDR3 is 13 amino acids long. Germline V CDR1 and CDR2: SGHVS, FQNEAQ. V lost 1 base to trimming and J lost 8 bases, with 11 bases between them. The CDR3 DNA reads TGTGCCAGCAGCTTAGTCGTGGGCAACGAAGCTTTCTTT. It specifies CASSLVVGNEAFF.

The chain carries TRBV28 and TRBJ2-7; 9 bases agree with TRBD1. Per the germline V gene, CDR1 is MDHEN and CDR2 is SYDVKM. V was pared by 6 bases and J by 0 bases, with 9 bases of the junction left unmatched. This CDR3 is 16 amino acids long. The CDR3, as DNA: TGTGCCAGCAGAGTTGTAACAGGGGGCCACTCCTACGAGCAGTACTTC. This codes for CASRVVTGGHSYEQYF.

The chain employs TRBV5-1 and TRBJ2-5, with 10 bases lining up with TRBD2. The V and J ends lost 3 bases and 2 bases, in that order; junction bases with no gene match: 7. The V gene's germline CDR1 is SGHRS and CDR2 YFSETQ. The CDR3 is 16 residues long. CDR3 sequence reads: CASSWGLAQTQETQYF. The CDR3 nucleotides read TGCGCCAGCAGCTGGGGACTAGCGCAAACGCAAGAGACCCAGTACTTC.

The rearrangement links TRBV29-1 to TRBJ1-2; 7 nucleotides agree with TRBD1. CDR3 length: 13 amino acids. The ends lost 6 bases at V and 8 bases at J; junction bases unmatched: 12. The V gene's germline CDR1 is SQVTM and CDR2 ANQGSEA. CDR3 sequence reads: CSVSDREVDGYTF. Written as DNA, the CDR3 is TGCAGCGTAAGTGACAGGGAGGTTGACGGCTACACCTTC. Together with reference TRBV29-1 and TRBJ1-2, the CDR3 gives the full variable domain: SAVISQKPSRDICQRGTSLTIQCQVDSQVTMMFWYRQQPGQSLTLIATANQGSEATYESGFVIDKFPISRPNLTFSTLTVSNMSPEDSSIYLCSVSDREVDGYTFGSGTRLTVV.

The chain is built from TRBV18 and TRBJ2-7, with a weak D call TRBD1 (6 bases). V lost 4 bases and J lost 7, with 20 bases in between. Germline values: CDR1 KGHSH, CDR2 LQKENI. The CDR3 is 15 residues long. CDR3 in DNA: TGTGCCAGCTCACTACCGGGACAAGGGGCAGGGGAGCAGTACTTC. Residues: CASSLPGQGAGEQYF.

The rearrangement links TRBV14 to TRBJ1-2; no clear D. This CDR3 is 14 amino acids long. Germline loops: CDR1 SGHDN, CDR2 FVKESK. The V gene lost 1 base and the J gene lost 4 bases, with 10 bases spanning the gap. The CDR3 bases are TGTGCCAGCAGCCAAGTGACAACAGTCTATGGCTACACCTTC. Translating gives CASSQVTTVYGYTF.

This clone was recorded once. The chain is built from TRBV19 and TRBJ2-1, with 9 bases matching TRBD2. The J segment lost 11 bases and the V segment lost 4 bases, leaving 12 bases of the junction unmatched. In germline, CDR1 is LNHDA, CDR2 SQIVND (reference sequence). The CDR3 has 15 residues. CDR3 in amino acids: CASSTSHKAGGKQFF. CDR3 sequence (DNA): TGTGCCAGTAGTACCTCCCACAAGGCGGGGGGGAAGCAGTTCTTC.

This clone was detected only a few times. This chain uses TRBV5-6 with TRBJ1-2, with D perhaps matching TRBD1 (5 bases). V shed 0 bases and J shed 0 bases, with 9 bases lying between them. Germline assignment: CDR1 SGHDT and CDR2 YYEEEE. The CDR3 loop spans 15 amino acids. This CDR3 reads CASSLVRGANYGYTF. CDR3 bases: TGTGCCAGCAGCTTGGTTCGGGGGGCTAACTATGGCTACACCTTC.

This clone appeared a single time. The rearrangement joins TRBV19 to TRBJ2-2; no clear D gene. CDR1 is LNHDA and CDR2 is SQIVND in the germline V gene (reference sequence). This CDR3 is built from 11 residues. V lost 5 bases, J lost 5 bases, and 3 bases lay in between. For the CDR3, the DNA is TGTGCCAGTAGTCCGACCGGGGAGCTGTTTTTT. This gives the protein CASSPTGELFF.

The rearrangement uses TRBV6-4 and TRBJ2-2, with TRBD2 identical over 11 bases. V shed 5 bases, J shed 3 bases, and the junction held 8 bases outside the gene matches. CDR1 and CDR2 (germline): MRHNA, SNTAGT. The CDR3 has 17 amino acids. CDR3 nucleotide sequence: TGTGCCAGCAGTTATCTAGCGGGAGGAGGTTACACCGGGGAGCTGTTTTTT. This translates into CASSYLAGGGYTGELFF.

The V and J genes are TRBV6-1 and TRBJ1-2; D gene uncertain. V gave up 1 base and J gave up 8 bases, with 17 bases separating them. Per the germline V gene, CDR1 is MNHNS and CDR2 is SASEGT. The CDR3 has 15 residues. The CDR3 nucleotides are TGTGCCAGCAGTGAAGTCCCAGGCCAATCAAGGGGCTACACCTTC. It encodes CASSEVPGQSRGYTF.

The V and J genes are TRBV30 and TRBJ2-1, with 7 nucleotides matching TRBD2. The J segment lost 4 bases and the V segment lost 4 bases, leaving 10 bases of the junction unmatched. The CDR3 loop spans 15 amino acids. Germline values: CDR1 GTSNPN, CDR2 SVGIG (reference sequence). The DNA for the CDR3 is TGTGCCTGGAAGCCCCCCAGCGGGGCTTACAATGAGCAGTTCTTC. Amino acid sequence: CAWKPPSGAYNEQFF.

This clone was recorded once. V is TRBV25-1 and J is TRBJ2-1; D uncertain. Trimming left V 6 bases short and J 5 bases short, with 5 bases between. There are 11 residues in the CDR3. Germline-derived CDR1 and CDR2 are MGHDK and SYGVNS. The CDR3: CASRRDNEQFF. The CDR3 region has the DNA TGTGCCAGCAGGAGAGACAATGAGCAGTTCTTC.

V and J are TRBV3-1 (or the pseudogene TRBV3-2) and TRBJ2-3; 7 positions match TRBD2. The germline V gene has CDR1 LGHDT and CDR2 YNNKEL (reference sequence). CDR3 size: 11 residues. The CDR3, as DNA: TGTTCGGCGGGAGATACAGATACGCAGTATTTT. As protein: CSAGDTDTQYF.

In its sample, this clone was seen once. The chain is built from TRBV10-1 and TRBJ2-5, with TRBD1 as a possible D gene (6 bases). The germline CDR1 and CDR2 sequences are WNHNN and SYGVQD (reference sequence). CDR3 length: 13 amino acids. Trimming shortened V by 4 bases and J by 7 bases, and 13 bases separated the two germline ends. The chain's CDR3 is CASSAQGMGTQYF. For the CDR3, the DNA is TGCGCCAGCAGTGCCCAGGGGATGGGGACCCAGTACTTC.

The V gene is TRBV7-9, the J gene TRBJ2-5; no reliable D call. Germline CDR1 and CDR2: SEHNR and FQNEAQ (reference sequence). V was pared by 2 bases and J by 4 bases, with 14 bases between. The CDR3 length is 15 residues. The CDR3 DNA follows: TGTGCCAGCAGCTTATCGCGACTCGTGGGAGAGACCCAGTACTTC. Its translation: CASSLSRLVGETQYF. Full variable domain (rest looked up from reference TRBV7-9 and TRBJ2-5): DTGVSQNPRHKITKRGQNVTFRCDPISEHNRLYWYRQTLGQGPEFLTYFQNEAQLEKSRLLSDRFSAERPKGSFSTLEIQRTEQGDSAMYLCASSLSRLVGETQYFGPGTRLLVL.

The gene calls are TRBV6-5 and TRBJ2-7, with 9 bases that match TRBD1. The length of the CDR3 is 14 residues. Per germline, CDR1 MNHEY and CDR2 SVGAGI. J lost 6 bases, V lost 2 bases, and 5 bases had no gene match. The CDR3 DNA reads TGTGCCAGCAGTTACGGGACAGGGATGGGCGAGCAGTACTTC. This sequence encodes CASSYGTGMGEQYF.

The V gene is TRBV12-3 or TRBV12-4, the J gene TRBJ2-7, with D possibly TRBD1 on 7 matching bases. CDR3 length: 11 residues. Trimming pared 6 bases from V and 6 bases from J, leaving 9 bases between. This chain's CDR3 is CASSQGGEQYF. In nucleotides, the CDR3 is TGTGCCAGCAGCCAGGGGGGCGAGCAGTACTTC.

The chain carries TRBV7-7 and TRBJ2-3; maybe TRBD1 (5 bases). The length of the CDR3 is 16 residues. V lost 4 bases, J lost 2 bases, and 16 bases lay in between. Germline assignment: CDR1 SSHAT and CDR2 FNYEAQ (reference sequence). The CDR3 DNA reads TGTGCCAGCAGCTGGGGCCTTTTCCAATTCACAGATACGCAGTATTTT. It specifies CASSWGLFQFTDTQYF.

CDR3 DNA: TGCGCCAGCAGCTTAGATTCTAGCGGGAGGAGCACCGGGGAGCTGTTTTTT. Translated: CASSLDSSGRSTGELFF. V gene TRBV5-1 combines with J gene TRBJ2-2, with 11 bases identical to TRBD2. The V segment lost 2 bases and the J segment 4 bases; nucleotides outside the gene matches: 7. Germline loops: CDR1 SGHRS, CDR2 YFSETQ. This CDR3 spans 17 amino acids.

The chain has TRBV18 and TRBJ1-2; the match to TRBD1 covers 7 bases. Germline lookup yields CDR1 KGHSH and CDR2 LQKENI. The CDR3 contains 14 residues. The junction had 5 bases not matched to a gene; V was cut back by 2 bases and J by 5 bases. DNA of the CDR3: TGTGCCAGCTCACCAAGGGACAGAGATTATGGCTACACCTTC. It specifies CASSPRDRDYGYTF. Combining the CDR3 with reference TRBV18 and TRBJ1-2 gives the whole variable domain NAGVMQNPRHLVRRRGQEARLRCSPMKGHSHVYWYRQLPEEGLKFMVYLQKENIIDESGMPKERFSAEFPKEGPSILRIQQVVRGDSAAYFCASSPRDRDYGYTFGSGTRLTVV.

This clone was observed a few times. The CDR3 DNA reads as TGTGCCAGCACCGGGGTTGGGGGGGAGACCCAGTACTTC. Its protein is CASTGVGGETQYF. The chain is built from TRBV11-2 and TRBJ2-5, with a weak D call TRBD2 (6 bases). Germline CDR1 and CDR2: SGHAT and FQNNGV. V was cut by 7 bases and J by 5 bases, with 14 bases left in between. The length of the CDR3 is 13 residues.